The next 5 T cell receptor beta chains were all read from a single sample in a study of beta chain features in type 1 diabetes. cDNA synthesis used the whole RNA isolate, giving expressed TCRB sequences. The protocol was immunoSEQ multiplex PCR, while the TCRdb copy is restricted to in-frame clones and leaves out a portion. Of roughly 610,000 clones in the sample, 15% to 19% are singletons; the top ten hold about 0.097%. The sample was naive CD4+ T cells from blood. The receptors stem from a man younger than 30 in good health.

The rearrangement links TRBV9 to TRBJ2-1; TRBD2 agrees at 7 bases. The trim removed 0 bases at V and 6 bases at J, leaving 3 bases unmatched. This CDR3 contains 14 residues. The germline V gene has CDR1 SGDLS and CDR2 YYNGEE. The CDR3: CASSVVGGFNEQFF. The DNA of the CDR3 is TGTGCCAGCAGCGTAGTCGGGGGGTTCAATGAGCAGTTCTTC.

This clone turned up a few times. For the CDR3, the DNA is TGTGCCAGCAGTTATGAGGGGGGGAGGTACCAAGAGACCCAGTACTTC. Translation gives CASSYEGGRYQETQYF. V usage is TRBV6-6 and J usage is TRBJ2-5, with D perhaps TRBD2 (7 bases). The CDR3 runs 16 residues. The V end lost 3 bases, the J end lost 0 bases, and 14 bases lay between the germline ends. The germline CDR1 and CDR2 sequences are MNHNY and SVGAGI (reference sequence).

This clone was detected only a few times. This chain links TRBV27 with TRBJ1-1; D possibly corresponds to TRBD1 (5 bases). This CDR3 contains 14 residues. V lost 3 bases and J lost 1, with 9 bases in between. In germline, CDR1 is MNHEY, CDR2 SMNVEV (reference sequence). The CDR3: CASSFSDRNTEAFF. In nucleotides, the CDR3 is TGTGCCAGCAGTTTCTCCGACAGGAACACTGAAGCTTTCTTT.

This clone was counted between two and nine times. This chain connects TRBV5-4 to TRBJ2-7, with D hard to call. This CDR3 spans 15 amino acids. V lost 4 bases and J 1 base, leaving 15 bases between the germline ends. The germline CDR1 and CDR2 sequences are SGHNT and YYREEE (reference sequence). In DNA, the CDR3 is TGTGCCAGCAGCGGCGTGGGGTGGGGATCCTACGAGCAGTACTTC. This encodes CASSGVGWGSYEQYF.

This clone has a handful of counts. This chain joins TRBV6-5 and TRBJ1-3, with 9 bases aligning to TRBD1. The junction had 2 bases not matched to a gene; V was cut back by 6 bases and J by 2 bases. The CDR3 is 14 residues long. Germline V lookup: CDR1 MNHEY, CDR2 SVGAGI. As DNA, the CDR3 is TGTGCCAGCAGGGGACAGGGCGCTGGAAACACCATATATTTT. It encodes CASRGQGAGNTIYF.